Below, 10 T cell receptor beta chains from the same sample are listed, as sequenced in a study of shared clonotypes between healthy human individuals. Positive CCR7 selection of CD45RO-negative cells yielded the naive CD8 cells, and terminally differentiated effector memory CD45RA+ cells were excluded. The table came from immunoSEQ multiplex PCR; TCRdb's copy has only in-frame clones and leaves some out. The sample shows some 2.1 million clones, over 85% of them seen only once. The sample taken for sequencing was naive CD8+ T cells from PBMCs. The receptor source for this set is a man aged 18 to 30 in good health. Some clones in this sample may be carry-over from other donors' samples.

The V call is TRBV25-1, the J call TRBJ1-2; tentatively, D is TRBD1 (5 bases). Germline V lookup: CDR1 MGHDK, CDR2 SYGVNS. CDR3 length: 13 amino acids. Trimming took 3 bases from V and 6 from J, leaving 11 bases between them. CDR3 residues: CASSDERGDGYTF. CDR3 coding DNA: TGTGCCAGCAGTGACGAGCGGGGGGATGGCTACACCTTC.

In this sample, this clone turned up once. The CDR3 loop reads CASSLSSANTGELFF. The CDR3 DNA follows: TGTGCCAGCAGTTTGAGTTCCGCGAACACCGGGGAGCTGTTTTTT. The V and J genes are TRBV28 and TRBJ2-2; D is uncertain. V was cut by 3 bases and J by 0 bases, with 8 bases left in between. The CDR3 is 15 residues long. Germline loops: CDR1 MDHEN, CDR2 SYDVKM.

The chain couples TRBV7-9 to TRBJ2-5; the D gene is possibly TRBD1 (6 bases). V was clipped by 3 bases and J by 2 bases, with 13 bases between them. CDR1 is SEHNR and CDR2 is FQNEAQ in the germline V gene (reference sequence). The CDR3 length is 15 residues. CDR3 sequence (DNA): TGTGCCAGCAGCTTGCTCGGGGACATACAAGAGACCCAGTACTTC. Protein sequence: CASSLLGDIQETQYF.

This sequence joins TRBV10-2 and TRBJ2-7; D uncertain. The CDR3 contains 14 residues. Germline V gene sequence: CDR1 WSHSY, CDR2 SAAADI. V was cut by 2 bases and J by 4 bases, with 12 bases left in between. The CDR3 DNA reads TGCGCCAGCAGTGAGGCCTTATGGGCGTACGAGCAGTACTTC. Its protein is CASSEALWAYEQYF.

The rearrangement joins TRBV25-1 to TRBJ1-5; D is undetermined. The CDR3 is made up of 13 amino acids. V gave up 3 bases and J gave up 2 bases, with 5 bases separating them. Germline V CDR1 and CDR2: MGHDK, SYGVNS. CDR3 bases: TGTGCCAGCAGTGACAGTGGCAATCAGCCCCAGCATTTT. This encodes CASSDSGNQPQHF.

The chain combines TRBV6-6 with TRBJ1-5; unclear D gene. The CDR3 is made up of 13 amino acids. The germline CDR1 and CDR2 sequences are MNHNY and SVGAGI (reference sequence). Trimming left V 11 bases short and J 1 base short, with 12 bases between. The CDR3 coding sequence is TGTGCCTGTTCCGAGTCGAGCAATCAGCCCCAGCATTTT. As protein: CACSESSNQPQHF.

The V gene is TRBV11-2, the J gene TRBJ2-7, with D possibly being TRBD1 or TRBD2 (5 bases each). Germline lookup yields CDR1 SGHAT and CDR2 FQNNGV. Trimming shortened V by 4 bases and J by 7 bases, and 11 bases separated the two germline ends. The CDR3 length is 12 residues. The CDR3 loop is CASSSTKGEQYF. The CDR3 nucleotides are TGTGCCAGCAGCTCGACTAAGGGGGAGCAGTACTTC.

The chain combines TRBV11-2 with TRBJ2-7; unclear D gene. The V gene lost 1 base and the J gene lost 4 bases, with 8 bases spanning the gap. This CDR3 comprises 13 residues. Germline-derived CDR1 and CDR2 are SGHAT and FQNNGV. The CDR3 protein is CASSLVSNYEQYF. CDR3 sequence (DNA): TGTGCCAGCAGCTTAGTAAGTAATTACGAGCAGTACTTC.

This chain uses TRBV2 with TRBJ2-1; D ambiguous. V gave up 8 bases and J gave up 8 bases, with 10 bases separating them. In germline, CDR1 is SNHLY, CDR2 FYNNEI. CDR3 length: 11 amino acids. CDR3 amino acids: CASPHGDEQFF. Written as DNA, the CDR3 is TGTGCCAGCCCTCACGGCGATGAGCAGTTCTTC. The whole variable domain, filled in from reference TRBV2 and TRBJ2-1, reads EPEVTQTPSHQVTQMGQEVILRCVPISNHLYFYWYRQILGQKVEFLVSFYNNEISEKSEIFDDQFSVERPDGSNFTLKIRSTKLEDSAMYFCASPHGDEQFFGPGTRLTVL.

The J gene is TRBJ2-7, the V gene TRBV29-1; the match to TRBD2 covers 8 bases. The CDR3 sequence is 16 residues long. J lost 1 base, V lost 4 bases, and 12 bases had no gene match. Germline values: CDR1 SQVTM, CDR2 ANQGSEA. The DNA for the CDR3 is TGCAGCGTTGTGGGTGGCGGGAGGTTAGTGTCCTACGAGCAGTACTTC. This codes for CSVVGGGRLVSYEQYF.